Listed below are T cell receptor beta chains from one sample, sequenced in a study of blood T cells in healthy people across ages. Each CDR3 protein gets one entry after TCRdb re-called the 5' RACE reads with MiXCR. This table holds some 1.5 million distinct CDR3 sequences, approximately 43% found once. The sample comprised blood. These TCRs come from a woman aged 18-29 years in good health. Both conserved end residues are part of each CDR3. Fields, in order: V gene, D gene, clone size, CDR3 length, J gene, CDR3 protein, CDR3 DNA. The D gene is left open where the match is weak. Rows give clone size only sometimes, using once, few, many, or a class for an expanded clone.

TRBV5-1,.,few,14,TRBJ1-1,CASSFPGTNTEAFF,TGCGCCAGCAGCTTTCCAGGGACGAACACTGAAGCTTTCTTT
TRBV7-2,.,few,18,TRBJ2-3,CASSLVVFSPGLTDTQYF,TGTGCCAGCAGCTTAGTGGTTTTTTCCCCGGGCCTCACAGATACGCAGTATTTT
TRBV7-9,.,.,18,TRBJ1-3,CASSLTDSGTIAGNTIYF,TGTGCCAGCAGCTTGACGGACTCTGGAACGATAGCTGGAAACACCATATATTTT
TRBV6-5,.,.,13,TRBJ1-1,CASSDDSYTEAFF,TGTGCCAGCAGTGACGACAGTTACACTGAAGCTTTCTTT
TRBV20-1,TRBD1,.,15,TRBJ2-1,CSARVRTGTVGEQFF,TGCAGTGCTAGAGTAAGGACAGGGACAGTGGGTGAGCAGTTCTTC
TRBV9,.,few,13,TRBJ1-2,CASSVRDNYGYTF,TGTGCCAGCAGCGTCCGGGACAACTATGGCTACACCTTC
TRBV7-6,TRBD2,few,16,TRBJ2-3,CASSLSSGGPLDTQYF,TGTGCCAGCAGCTTGAGTAGCGGGGGCCCGTTAGATACGCAGTATTTT
TRBV12-5,.,.,20,TRBJ2-1,CASGLVSTGLGVSSYNEQFF,TGTGCTAGTGGTTTGGTATCGACGGGATTGGGCGTAAGCTCCTACAATGAGCAGTTCTTC
TRBV4-3,.,.,17,TRBJ2-7,CASSQQWGTDVFIEQYF,TGCGCCAGCAGCCAACAATGGGGGACGGACGTTTTTATCGAGCAGTACTTC
TRBV20-1,TRBD2,.,13,TRBJ2-7,CSARGRGREIQYF,TGCAGTGCTAGAGGGCGTGGGAGGGAGATCCAGTACTTC
TRBV7-8,.,few,15,TRBJ2-1,CASSLALGSFNEQFF,TGTGCCAGCAGCTTAGCCCTCGGCTCATTTAATGAGCAGTTCTTC
TRBV4-3,.,many,13,TRBJ2-7,CASSQDRDYEQYF,TGCGCCAGCAGCCAAGATCGCGACTACGAGCAGTACTTC
TRBV4-3,TRBD2,.,16,TRBJ2-5,CASSQGGRTFQNEQYF,TGCGCCAGCAGCCAAGGCGGGAGAACCTTCCAAAATGAGCAGTACTTC
TRBV9,.,.,16,TRBJ2-7,CASSVVGGLSSNEQYF,TGTGCCAGCAGCGTAGTTGGAGGGCTGAGCTCCAATGAGCAGTACTTC
TRBV4-1,.,.,13,TRBJ2-3,CPSSQEKGPKEYF,TGCCCCAGCAGCCAAGAGAAGGGACCGAAGGAGTATTTT
TRBV4-1,.,.,14,TRBJ1-1,CASSQRQGFAEAFF,TGCGCCAGCAGCCAACGGCAGGGGTTCGCTGAAGCTTTCTTT
TRBV28,.,.,14,TRBJ1-2,CASSLSGTSLGYTF,TGTGCCAGCAGTTTATCGGGCACCTCCCTTGGCTACACCTTC
TRBV7-8,TRBD1,.,13,TRBJ2-7,CASNEDRVYEQYF,TGTGCCAGCAACGAGGACAGGGTTTACGAGCAGTACTTC
TRBV4-2,.,.,15,TRBJ2-7,CASSPRETSYVEQYF,TGTGCCAGCAGCCCCCGGGAGACCTCCTACGTCGAGCAGTACTTC
TRBV5-1,.,few,14,TRBJ2-3,CASSSGDVTDTQYF,TGCGCCAGCAGCTCCGGGGACGTCACAGATACGCAGTATTTT
TRBV5-1,TRBD1,.,17,TRBJ2-2,CASSLGPRQGNTGELFF,TGCGCCAGCAGCTTGGGCCCAAGACAGGGGAACACCGGGGAGCTGTTTTTT
TRBV4-1,.,.,16,TRBJ2-3,CASSQNDRPGPSTQYF,TGCGCCAGCAGCCAAAACGATCGACCGGGCCCTTCTACGCAGTATTTT
TRBV7-3,TRBD2,.,15,TRBJ2-5,CASSRGTSFQETQYF,TGTGCCAGCAGCCGAGGGACTAGCTTCCAAGAGACCCAGTACTTC
TRBV6-1,.,few,14,TRBJ2-3,CASREKLGTDTQYF,TGTGCCAGCAGAGAGAAACTTGGGACAGATACGCAGTATTTT
TRBV12-3/TRBV12-4,.,.,16,TRBJ2-7,CASSSASVTLPYEQYF,TGTGCCAGCAGCTCCGCTAGCGTAACTTTACCCTACGAGCAGTACTTC
TRBV18,.,.,17,TRBJ2-5,CASPPPVAGRMRETQYF,TGTGCCAGCCCACCACCGGTAGCTGGGAGGATGAGAGAGACCCAGTACTTC
TRBV29-1,.,once,13,TRBJ1-1,CSGSIGGNTEAFF,TGCAGCGGCTCGATAGGGGGGAACACTGAAGCTTTCTTT
TRBV15,.,.,16,TRBJ1-3,CATSRDPGAQGNTIYF,TGTGCCACCAGCAGAGATCCAGGGGCGCAAGGAAACACCATATATTTT
TRBV20-1,.,.,15,TRBJ2-5,CSARGHIINQETQYF,TGCAGTGCTAGGGGACATATAATAAACCAAGAGACCCAGTACTTC
TRBV12-3/TRBV12-4,.,few,18,TRBJ2-3,CASSRGSIGAVSTDTQYF,TGTGCCAGCAGCCGGGGGTCCATCGGGGCAGTTAGCACAGATACGCAGTATTTT
TRBV21-1,.,.,16,TRBJ2-5,CASSKVTAGGEETQYF,TGTGCCAGCAGCAAAGTTACGGCAGGGGGCGAAGAGACCCAGTACTTC
TRBV20-1,.,once,17,TRBJ2-3,CSARKVAVRASTDTQYF,TGCAGTGCTAGGAAAGTGGCAGTTCGAGCTAGCACAGATACGCAGTATTTT
TRBV15,.,.,16,TRBJ1-5,CATSRWMAGSNQPQHF,TGTGCCACCAGCAGGTGGATGGCAGGTAGCAATCAGCCCCAGCATTTT
TRBV6-2/TRBV6-3,TRBD1,.,15,TRBJ1-1,CASSYSGTGNTEAFF,TGTGCCAGCAGTTACTCCGGGACAGGGAACACTGAAGCTTTCTTT
TRBV12-3/TRBV12-4,TRBD2,.,18,TRBJ2-5,CASKPGLADYWYQETQYF,TGTGCCAGCAAACCGGGACTAGCGGATTACTGGTACCAAGAGACCCAGTACTTC
TRBV7-9,TRBD2,few,16,TRBJ2-7,CASSLLGGRAPHEQYF,TGTGCCAGCAGCTTACTCGGCGGGAGGGCCCCCCACGAGCAGTACTTC
TRBV6-2/TRBV6-3,.,.,15,TRBJ1-2,CASSPRVASSYGYTF,TGTGCCAGCAGTCCCCGGGTGGCGTCGAGCTATGGCTACACCTTC
TRBV7-3,TRBD2,.,17,TRBJ2-3,CASSLISGRAGTDTQYF,TGTGCCAGCAGCCTCATTAGCGGGAGGGCCGGGACAGATACGCAGTATTTT
TRBV2,TRBD1,once,14,TRBJ2-5,CASIRDSLQETQYF,TGTGCCAGCATCCGGGACAGCCTCCAGGAGACCCAGTACTTC
TRBV5-1,.,.,16,TRBJ2-1,CASSLAGGAPYNEQFF,TGCGCCAGCAGCTTAGCAGGGGGGGCCCCCTACAATGAGCAGTTCTTC